A selection of T cell receptor beta chains follows, all from one sample in a study of OX40 agonist ivuxolimab in advanced cancers. Clones were sequenced by immunoSEQ multiplex PCR, and TCRdb holds only the in-frame ones, with some missing. In the table there are roughly 90,000 clones, approximately 91% of which are singletons. This specimen consisted of CD4+ or CD8+ T cells sorted from blood, obtained in a trial of the OX40 agonist ivuxolimab. These TCRs come from an adult with an advanced solid tumor such as melanoma, head and neck, liver or kidney cancer. Both conserved end residues are part of each CDR3. The D gene is left open where the match is weak. The size of a clone is reported for some rows only, either as once, few or many, or as a class for expanded clones.

>TRBD1|TRBV28|NA|TRBJ1-5
CASSFRQGITPQHF
TGTGCCAGCAGTTTTCGACAGGGTATAACGCCCCAGCATTTT
>NA|TRBV7-9|NA|TRBJ1-3
CASSLWENSGNTIYF
TGTGCCAGCAGCCTCTGGGAGAACAGCGGGAACACCATATATTTT
>TRBD1|TRBV7-9|NA|TRBJ1-2
CASSRQGARYGYTF
TGTGCCAGCAGCAGACAGGGGGCTCGCTATGGCTACACCTTC
>NA|TRBV5-4|NA|TRBJ2-3
CASSLELARTDTQYF
TGTGCCAGCAGCTTGGAGCTAGCGCGCACAGATACGCAGTATTTT
>TRBD2|TRBV11-2|NA|TRBJ2-7
CASNPGLAAEQYF
TGTGCCAGCAACCCTGGACTAGCGGCCGAGCAGTACTTC
>NA|TRBV6-1|NA|TRBJ1-1
CASIFSGPNTEAFF
TGTGCCAGTATATTCTCGGGACCTAACACTGAAGCTTTCTTT
>TRBD2|TRBV11-3|NA|TRBJ2-1
CASSLSSGRYEEQFF
TGTGCCAGCAGCTTAAGTAGCGGGAGGTATGAGGAGCAGTTCTTC
>NA|TRBV5-6|once|TRBJ2-5
CASSSNRVYETQYF
TGTGCCAGCAGCTCGAACAGGGTGTACGAGACCCAGTACTTC
>TRBD2|TRBV18|NA|TRBJ2-7
CASSSTSGSGEQYF
TGTGCCAGCTCCTCGACTAGCGGGAGTGGGGAGCAGTACTTC
>TRBD2|TRBV5-1|NA|TRBJ2-7
CASSRTSGSYEQYF
TGCGCCAGCAGCCGGACTAGCGGGAGCTACGAGCAGTACTTC
>NA|TRBV4-1|NA|TRBJ1-1
CASSQEAGIWYTEAFF
TGCGCCAGCAGCCAAGAAGCGGGGATTTGGTACACTGAAGCTTTCTTT
>NA|TRBV28|NA|TRBJ1-5
CASSPVGPQHF
TGTGCCAGCAGCCCGGTCGGGCCCCAGCATTTT
>NA|TRBV7-3|NA|TRBJ1-3
CASSSRSGNTIYF
TGTGCCAGCAGCTCGAGGTCGGGAAACACCATATATTTT
>NA|TRBV30|NA|TRBJ1-5
CAWGTTGQPQHF
TGTGCCTGGGGGACGACGGGACAGCCCCAGCATTTT
>TRBD2|TRBV12-5|NA|TRBJ2-1
CASGGLTSSNEQFF
TGTGCTAGTGGTGGATTGACTAGCTCCAATGAGCAGTTCTTC
>NA|TRBV20-1|NA|TRBJ2-1
CSARLRYEQFF
TGCAGTGCTAGGCTCAGATATGAGCAGTTCTTC
>TRBD1|TRBV2|NA|TRBJ1-2
CASSEAQGATPLYGYTF
TGTGCCAGCAGTGAAGCACAGGGGGCGACCCCCCTCTATGGCTACACCTTC
>NA|TRBV6-1|NA|TRBJ2-5
CASSGSRDETQYF
TGTGCCAGCAGTGGTTCCAGGGACGAGACCCAGTACTTC
>NA|TRBV25-1|NA|TRBJ1-2
CASTLRQVLPYGYTF
TGTGCCAGCACGCTTAGACAGGTTTTACCCTATGGCTACACCTTC
>NA|TRBV4-2|NA|TRBJ1-5
CASSQDQVNQPQHF
TGTGCCAGCAGCCAAGATCAGGTCAATCAGCCCCAGCATTTT
>TRBD1|TRBV5-5|NA|TRBJ2-2
CASSLSRQGANTGELFF
TGTGCCAGCAGCTTGAGTCGGCAGGGGGCGAACACCGGGGAGCTGTTTTTT
>NA|TRBV9|NA|TRBJ2-3
CASGTGVSSTDTQYF
TGTGCCAGCGGAACGGGCGTTTCTAGCACAGATACGCAGTATTTT
>NA|TRBV4-3|NA|TRBJ1-4
CASSHQRTVEKLFF
TGCGCCAGCAGCCATCAACGGACAGTTGAAAAACTGTTTTTT
>NA|TRBV27|NA|TRBJ2-7
CASRLDSVSYEQYF
TGTGCCAGCAGGCTGGACAGCGTCTCCTACGAGCAGTACTTC
>NA|TRBV6-5|NA|TRBJ1-1
CASSHTGTDTEAFF
TGTGCCAGCAGTCACACAGGTACGGACACTGAAGCTTTCTTT
>TRBD2|TRBV7-3|NA|TRBJ2-5
CASSPRGTSGRSGAQETQYF
TGTGCCAGCAGCCCCCGCGGGACTAGCGGGAGGAGCGGGGCGCAAGAGACCCAGTACTTC
>TRBD1|TRBV9|NA|TRBJ2-5
CASSATGGETQYF
TGTGCCAGCAGCGCCACAGGGGGGGAGACCCAGTACTTC
>TRBD1|TRBV7-8|NA|TRBJ1-1
CASSLGGQGSTEAFF
TGTGCCAGCAGCTTAGGGGGACAGGGGAGCACTGAAGCTTTCTTT